The 19 T cell receptor beta chains given below trace back to one sample, sequenced in a study of OX40 agonist ivuxolimab in advanced cancers. Using immunoSEQ multiplex PCR, the repertoire was profiled, and TCRdb retains in-frame clones only, with some absent. The data show 30,000 or so clones, just under 80% seen once. Sequencing used CD4+ or CD8+ T cells sorted from blood, obtained in a trial of the OX40 agonist ivuxolimab. The receptors shown here come from an adult with an advanced solid tumor such as melanoma, head and neck, liver or kidney cancer.

The chain is built from TRBV6-5 and TRBJ1-2; D perhaps matches TRBD1 (5 bases). This CDR3 comprises 16 residues. Germline values: CDR1 MNHEY, CDR2 SVGAGI. V lost 0 bases and J 1 base, leaving 12 bases between the germline ends. CDR3 in DNA: TGTGCCAGCAGTTACTCGCAAAAGGGGTTTAACTATGGCTACACCTTC. It is translated as CASSYSQKGFNYGYTF.

CDR3 bases: TGTGCCAGCAGCCCCGGGACGGCAAACTATGGCTACACCTTC. Translated, it gives CASSPGTANYGYTF. This chain joins TRBV7-3 and TRBJ1-2; D may be TRBD1 (5 bases). CDR3 size: 14 residues. V was pared by 5 bases and J by 2 bases, with 12 bases between. Germline V gene data show CDR1 as SGHTA and CDR2 as FQGTGA.

The chain is built from TRBV10-3 and TRBJ2-2, with unresolved D. This CDR3 is 15 amino acids long. Per the germline V gene, CDR1 is ENHRY and CDR2 is SYGVKD. V lost 0 bases and J lost 5, with 10 bases in between. The CDR3 protein is CAISESPIETGELFF. CDR3 DNA: TGTGCCATCAGTGAGTCACCTATTGAGACCGGGGAGCTGTTTTTT.

The chain has TRBV11-2 and TRBJ1-2; D might be TRBD1 (5 bases). The CDR3 covers 14 residues. V lost 5 bases to trimming and J lost 7 bases, with 17 bases between them. Germline V gives CDR1 SGHAT, CDR2 FQNNGV. The CDR3 DNA follows: TGTGCCAGCAGCCCCGGGGGACCGGCGGGTGGCTACACCTTC. Amino acid sequence: CASSPGGPAGGYTF.

The chain joins TRBV19 to TRBJ1-1, with D hard to call. V was trimmed by 7 bases and J by 0 bases, leaving 12 bases between them. The CDR3 loop spans 14 amino acids. Germline V lookup: CDR1 LNHDA, CDR2 SQIVND (reference sequence). This CDR3 is CASKRMPMNTEAFF. DNA of the CDR3: TGTGCCAGTAAACGGATGCCCATGAACACTGAAGCTTTCTTT.

This chain links TRBV5-3 with TRBJ1-1; 7 bases match TRBD1. TRBV5-3 is classed as an ORF, of uncertain function. V lost 4 bases, J lost 5 bases, and 20 bases stayed unmatched. This CDR3 spans 18 amino acids. This CDR3 is CARSTCLWVNQGGTEAFF. CDR3 bases: TGTGCCAGAAGCACCTGTTTGTGGGTTAATCAGGGGGGGACTGAAGCTTTCTTT.

This clone has a single count. The chain uses TRBV7-9 and TRBJ1-5, with D possibly TRBD1 on 5 matching bases. The CDR3 runs to 15 residues. With 6 bases removed from V and 6 bases from J, the gap between germline ends came to 18 bases. Germline assignment: CDR1 SEHNR and CDR2 FQNEAQ (reference sequence). The CDR3 protein is CASSLDAGLGQPQHF. The CDR3, as DNA: TGTGCCAGCAGTCTAGATGCAGGGCTCGGTCAGCCCCAGCATTTT.

The gene calls are TRBV4-2 and TRBJ2-5, with D perhaps being TRBD1 or TRBD2 (5 bases each). CDR3 length equals 14 residues. Germline lookup yields CDR1 LGHNA and CDR2 YNFKEQ. Trimming shortened V by 0 bases and J by 5 bases, and 10 bases separated the two germline ends. CDR3 sequence reads: CASSQDGGRETQYF. The CDR3 DNA reads TGTGCCAGCAGCCAAGATGGGGGTAGGGAGACCCAGTACTTC.

This chain links TRBV6-5 with TRBJ1-2; possible D gene TRBD1, 5 bases. This CDR3 contains 14 residues. The germline gives CDR1 MNHEY, CDR2 SVGAGI. With 0 bases removed from V and 8 bases from J, the gap between germline ends came to 13 bases. This chain's CDR3 is CASSYSGSTGGYTF. In DNA form, the CDR3 reads TGTGCCAGCAGTTACTCAGGCAGCACAGGAGGCTACACCTTC.

This clone is medium-sized (0.01 to 0.1%) by share. The V call is TRBV6-5, the J call TRBJ2-7, with 9 bases matching TRBD1. The CDR3 covers 14 residues. Unmatched junction bases numbered 7, after V lost 6 bases and J lost 4 bases. From germline, CDR1 is MNHEY and CDR2 SVGAGI. The CDR3, as DNA: TGTGCCAGCAGCCCGGACAGGGGCCTTTACGAGCAGTACTTC. It translates to CASSPDRGLYEQYF.

This clone was detected only a few times. This sequence joins TRBV11-3 and TRBJ1-5; maybe TRBD1 (5 bases). CDR1 and CDR2 from the germline V gene are SGHNT and YENEEA. Trimming took 0 bases from V and 11 from J, leaving 23 bases between them. CDR3 size: 17 residues. Here the CDR3 DNA reads TGTGCCAGCAGCTTAGAGGTATTCGGGGGGAAAAAATCAGCCCAGCATTTT. Translation gives CASSLEVFGGKKSAQHF.

The chain carries TRBV9 and TRBJ2-1; D uncertain. CDR3 length equals 15 residues. Germline CDR1 and CDR2: SGDLS and YYNGEE. The V and J ends lost 3 bases and 0 bases respectively, with 10 bases between them. This chain's CDR3 is CASSAPPGSYNEQFF. In nucleotides, the CDR3 is TGTGCCAGCAGCGCGCCACCGGGCTCCTACAATGAGCAGTTCTTC.

The CDR3 DNA follows: TGTGCCAGCAGTGCCCCGGGGGAGGACACAGATACGCAGTATTTT. Its protein is CASSAPGEDTDTQYF. The chain uses TRBV2 and TRBJ2-3; D is possibly TRBD2 (6 bases). Germline loops: CDR1 SNHLY, CDR2 FYNNEI. V was clipped by 4 bases and J by 2 bases, with 13 bases between them. The CDR3 is made up of 15 amino acids.

The chain couples TRBV19 to TRBJ2-1, with unresolved D. V lost 5 bases to trimming and J lost 0 bases, with 11 bases between them. The CDR3 has 15 residues. Germline V lookup: CDR1 LNHDA, CDR2 SQIVND (reference sequence). The CDR3 spells CASSVTSSSYNEQFF. DNA for the CDR3: TGTGCCAGTAGTGTGACTTCGAGCTCCTACAATGAGCAGTTCTTC.

The rearrangement uses TRBV10-2 and TRBJ2-7; 9 nucleotides agree with TRBD1. The ends lost 1 base at V and 3 bases at J; junction bases unmatched: 13. Germline CDR1 reads WSHSY; CDR2 reads SAAADI. This CDR3 spans 18 amino acids. CDR3 sequence (DNA): TGCGCCAGCAGTGAGTGGGATGTGGGACTGGACAGGGGCTACGAGCAGTACTTC. Protein product: CASSEWDVGLDRGYEQYF.

The chain has TRBV19 and TRBJ1-5; D is undetermined. V shed 7 bases and J shed 2 bases, with 18 bases lying between them. CDR3 length equals 16 residues. CDR1 is LNHDA and CDR2 is SQIVND in the germline V gene (reference sequence). The CDR3 reads CASTTVAGVGNQPQHF. Written as DNA, the CDR3 is TGTGCCAGTACGACCGTCGCCGGTGTGGGCAATCAGCCCCAGCATTTT.

This clone was counted a single time. V is TRBV4-3 and J is TRBJ2-7, with D possibly being TRBD2 (6 bases). The V gene lost 1 base and the J gene lost 2 bases, with 9 bases spanning the gap. Germline values: CDR1 LGHNA, CDR2 YSLEER. The CDR3 is made up of 14 amino acids. The CDR3 spells CASSQAEGPYEQYF. The CDR3 DNA is TGCGCCAGCAGCCAAGCGGAGGGCCCCTACGAGCAGTACTTC.

This clone rates as medium-sized (0.01 to 0.1%). The V and J genes are TRBV19 and TRBJ2-2; 8 nucleotides align to TRBD1. The V gene's germline CDR1 is LNHDA and CDR2 SQIVND (reference sequence). The V gene end was trimmed by 5 bases and the J gene end by 6 bases; junction bases not matched to a gene: 8. This CDR3 is 15 amino acids long. CDR3 sequence (DNA): TGTGCCAGTAGTGACGGACAGGGTTTAGCCGGGGAGCTGTTTTTT. Translated: CASSDGQGLAGELFF. The full variable domain, in which reference TRBV19 and TRBJ2-2 provide the parts outside the CDR3, is DGGITQSPKYLFRKEGQNVTLSCEQNLNHDAMYWYRQDPGQGLRLIYYSQIVNDFQKGDIAEGYSVSREKKESFPLTVTSAQKNPTAFYLCASSDGQGLAGELFFGEGSRLTVL.

The genes are TRBV18 and TRBJ1-4, with D possibly matching TRBD1 (5 bases). This CDR3 is 15 amino acids long. The V gene's germline CDR1 is KGHSH and CDR2 LQKENI. V lost 3 bases and J 8 bases, leaving 16 bases between the germline ends. The CDR3 reads CASSPSGALGEKLFF. As DNA, the CDR3 is TGTGCCAGCTCACCCTCCGGGGCCTTGGGAGAAAAACTGTTTTTT.